Below, 8 T cell receptor beta chains from the same sample are listed, as sequenced in a study of blood T cells in healthy people across ages. A sample-barcoded 5' primer and a J-beta primer mix were used in a second PCR of roughly 6 to 11 cycles. In TCRdb, the 5' RACE reads were re-called with MiXCR into one record per CDR3 protein. The top ten clones hold about 6.3% of a sample with over 1,300,000 distinct CDR3 sequences, approximately 59% of them seen once. The sample was blood. Receptor source: a man between 18 and 29 years old in good health.

This chain uses TRBV12-3 or TRBV12-4 with TRBJ2-7, with D unclear. The CDR3 spans 11 residues. V lost 1 base, J lost 12 bases, and 10 bases lay in between. The CDR3 region has the DNA TGTGCCAGCAGTTTAGTAGACAAATTGTACTTC. This encodes CASSLVDKLYF.

The chain joins TRBV29-1 to TRBJ2-2, with 8 bases lining up with TRBD1. CDR3 size: 15 residues. Germline trimming cut 4 bases from V and 1 base from J; bases unmatched to any gene: 5. Germline V gene sequence: CDR1 SQVTM, CDR2 ANQGSEA. The CDR3 loop is CSVGLGQGNTGELFF. The CDR3 DNA follows: TGCAGCGTTGGGTTAGGACAGGGGAACACCGGGGAGCTGTTTTTT.

This chain connects TRBV7-9 to TRBJ2-1; the match to TRBD2 covers 7 bases. CDR3 size: 16 residues. Trimming at V came to 3 bases and at J to 4 bases, leaving 9 bases not matched to a gene. Germline CDR1 is SEHNR and CDR2 is FQNEAQ (reference sequence). The DNA of the CDR3 is TGTGCCAGCAGCTTTGGGTTCGGGCGGGGGTACAATGAGCAGTTCTTC. Translation gives CASSFGFGRGYNEQFF.

This chain joins TRBV27 and TRBJ2-3; 13 bases match TRBD2. Germline-derived CDR1 and CDR2 are MNHEY and SMNVEV (reference sequence). With V trimmed by 7 bases and J by 5 bases, 6 bases remained unmatched. The CDR3 sequence is 15 residues long. In DNA form, the CDR3 reads TGTGCCAGCACCCAAGGGACTAGCGGGATAGATACGCAGTATTTT. Protein: CASTQGTSGIDTQYF.

V gene TRBV4-3 combines with J gene TRBJ1-6; TRBD1 matches at 7 bases. This CDR3 is 17 amino acids long. CDR1 is LGHNA, CDR2 YSLEER, per germline. V dropped 1 base and J dropped 10; count of bases not matched to a gene: 13. This CDR3 is CASSQGHILGTASPLHF. The CDR3 DNA reads as TGCGCCAGCAGCCAAGGCCACATCCTTGGGACAGCCTCACCCCTCCACTTT.

The chain links TRBV29-1 to TRBJ2-3, with TRBD2 as a possible D gene (6 bases). The CDR3 consists of 15 residues. The germline V gene has CDR1 SQVTM and CDR2 ANQGSEA. The V and J ends lost 8 bases and 3 bases respectively, with 21 bases between them. DNA for the CDR3: TGCAGCCCAAAAGTGACGGGGGAAGGAACAGATACGCAGTATTTT. It codes for CSPKVTGEGTDTQYF.

V is TRBV5-1 and J is TRBJ2-2, with D perhaps being TRBD1 or TRBD2 (5 bases each). V shed 4 bases and J shed 4 bases, with 26 bases lying between them. The CDR3 covers 19 residues. Per germline, CDR1 SGHRS and CDR2 YFSETQ. CDR3 residues: CASSPTPIIRGRRTGELFF. The CDR3 DNA reads as TGCGCCAGCAGCCCCACCCCAATTATACGGGGCCGACGCACCGGGGAGCTGTTTTTT.

V usage is TRBV2 and J usage is TRBJ1-1; D might be TRBD1 (5 bases). V lost 6 bases, J lost 4 bases, and 15 bases lay in between. CDR1 is SNHLY and CDR2 is FYNNEI in the germline V gene. The CDR3 runs to 14 residues. This chain's CDR3 is CASRPDSGSTEAFF. Here the CDR3 DNA reads TGTGCCAGCAGGCCCGACAGTGGGTCCACTGAAGCTTTCTTT.